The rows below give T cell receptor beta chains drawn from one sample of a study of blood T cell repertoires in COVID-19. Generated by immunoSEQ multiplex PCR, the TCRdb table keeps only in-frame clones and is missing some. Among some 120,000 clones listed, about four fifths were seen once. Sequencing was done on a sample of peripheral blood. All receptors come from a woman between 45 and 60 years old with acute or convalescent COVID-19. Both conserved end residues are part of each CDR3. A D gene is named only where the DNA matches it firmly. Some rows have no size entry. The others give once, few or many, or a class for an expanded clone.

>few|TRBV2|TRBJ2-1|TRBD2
TGTGCCAGCACTTGGCTCAAAGCGGGGGAAGACAATGAGCAGTTCTTC
CASTWLKAGEDNEQFF
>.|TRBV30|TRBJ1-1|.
TGTGCCTGGAGTCCAAGCGGGGTTGAAGCTTTCTTT
CAWSPSGVEAFF
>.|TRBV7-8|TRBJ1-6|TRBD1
TGTGCCAGCAGCTTAGCCGGGACAGGGAGTCGTTCACCCCTCCACTTT
CASSLAGTGSRSPLHF
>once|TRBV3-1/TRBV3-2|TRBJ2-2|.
TGTGCCAGCAGCCAAGCGGGGAGGAACACCGGGGAGCTGTTTTTT
CASSQAGRNTGELFF
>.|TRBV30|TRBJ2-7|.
TGTGCCTGGAGTGGTCTCACTGAGGTTACCTCCTACGAGCAGTACTTC
CAWSGLTEVTSYEQYF
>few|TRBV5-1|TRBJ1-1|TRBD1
TGCGCCAGCAGCCCGACAGGGTACACTGAAGCTTTCTTT
CASSPTGYTEAFF
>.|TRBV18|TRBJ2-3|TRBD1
TGTGCCAGCTCACTTACCGGACAGGGTAGAGATACGCAGTATTTT
CASSLTGQGRDTQYF
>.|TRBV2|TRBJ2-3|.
TGTGCCAGCAGTGGGGGCCTGTTAGGCACAGATACGCAGTATTTT
CASSGGLLGTDTQYF
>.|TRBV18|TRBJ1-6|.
TGTGCCAGCTCACCACAGACAGGCGCCACCTATAATTCACCCCTCCACTTT
CASSPQTGATYNSPLHF
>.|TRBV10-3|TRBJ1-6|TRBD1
TGTGCCATCAGTGAAAGACAGGGAAGATCACCCCTCCACTTT
CAISERQGRSPLHF
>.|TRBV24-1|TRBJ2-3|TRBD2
TGTGCCACCAGTGACTCAGGGAGGGCAGATACGCAGTATTTT
CATSDSGRADTQYF
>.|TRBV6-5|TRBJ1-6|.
TGTGCCAGCAGTTACCTGACCGGACTGAGTAATTCACCCCTCCACTTT
CASSYLTGLSNSPLHF
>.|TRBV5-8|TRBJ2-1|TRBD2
TGTGCCAGCAGCCGGGGACTAGCGTACAATGAGCAGTTCTTC
CASSRGLAYNEQFF
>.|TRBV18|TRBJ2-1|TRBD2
TGTGCCAGCTCACCCACGCTAGCGGGGGGCCCCCGTGAGCAGTTCTTC
CASSPTLAGGPREQFF
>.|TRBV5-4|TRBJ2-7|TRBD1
TGTGCCAGCAGCTTTGACAGGGACCACGAGCAGTACTTC
CASSFDRDHEQYF
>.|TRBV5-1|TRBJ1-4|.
TGCGCCAGCAGCTTGGCGGGGGGGCCTGAAAAACTGTTTTTT
CASSLAGGPEKLFF
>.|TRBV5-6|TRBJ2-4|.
TGTGCCAGCAGCTTGGGGCAGGTTAGATTGGCCAAAAACATTCAGTACTTC
CASSLGQVRLAKNIQYF
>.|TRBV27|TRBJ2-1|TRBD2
TGTGCCAGCACGGGGGGGACCTACAATGAGCAGTTCTTC
CASTGGTYNEQFF
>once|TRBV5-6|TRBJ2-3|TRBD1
TGTGCCAGCAGCCCTACGGGACAGGGGCCTGATACGCAGTATTTT
CASSPTGQGPDTQYF
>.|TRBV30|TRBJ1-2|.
TGTGCCTGGGCTAAACAGGGTATCTATGGCTACACCTTC
CAWAKQGIYGYTF
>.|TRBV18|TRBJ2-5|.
TGTGCCAGCTCACCCTCCCTCCGGGAGACCCAGTACTTC
CASSPSLRETQYF
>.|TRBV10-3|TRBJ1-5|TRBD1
TGTGCCATCAGTGTGGGGACAGAAAGCAATCAGCCCCAGCATTTT
CAISVGTESNQPQHF
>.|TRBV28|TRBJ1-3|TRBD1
TGTGCCAGCAGTTCCTCGGGACAGGGGGCACACACCATATATTTT
CASSSSGQGAHTIYF
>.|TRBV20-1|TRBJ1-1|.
TGCAGTGCTAGTAGTTGGGAGACAGGCGGGACTGAAGCTTTCTTT
CSASSWETGGTEAFF
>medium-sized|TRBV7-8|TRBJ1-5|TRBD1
TGTGCCAGCAGCTTGTTCGGGACAGGGGGCGATCAGCCCCAGCATTTT
CASSLFGTGGDQPQHF
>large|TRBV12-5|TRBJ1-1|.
TGTGCTAGTGGTGAGGGACAACCGAACACTGAAGCTTTCTTT
CASGEGQPNTEAFF
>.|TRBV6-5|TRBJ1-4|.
TGTGCCAGCAGCCGGTCCACAGAAAATGAAAAACTGTTTTTT
CASSRSTENEKLFF
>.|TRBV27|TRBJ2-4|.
TGTGCCAGCATCATAAATACAGGGAAAAACATTCAGTACTTC
CASIINTGKNIQYF
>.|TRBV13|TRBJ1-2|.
TGTGCCAGCAGCTTAGGCCTCGGGACAACGAGCTACACCTTC
CASSLGLGTTSYTF
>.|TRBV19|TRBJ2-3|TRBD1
TGTGCCAGTAGTATAACACTACCCCAGGGGGCGCGGTCAGATACGCAGTATTTT
CASSITLPQGARSDTQYF
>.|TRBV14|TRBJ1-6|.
TGTGCCAGCAGCCAAGAGAGGCAGTGGGATTCACCCCTCCACTTT
CASSQERQWDSPLHF
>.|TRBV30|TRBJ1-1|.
TGTGCCTGGATAAAGGGACAAGTGAGCACTGAAGCTTTCTTT
CAWIKGQVSTEAFF
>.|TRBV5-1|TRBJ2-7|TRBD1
TGCGCCAGCAGCATCGGGACAGGGGCCTACGAGCAGTACTTC
CASSIGTGAYEQYF
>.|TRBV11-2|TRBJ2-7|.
TGTGCCAGCAGCTTAACCACAGGGCAGACCTACGAGCAGTACTTC
CASSLTTGQTYEQYF
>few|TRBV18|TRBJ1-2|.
TGTGCCAGCTCACCACCACTAGGGGAGGGCAGGCGTTATGGCTACACCTTC
CASSPPLGEGRRYGYTF
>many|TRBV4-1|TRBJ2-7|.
TGCGCCAGCAGCCAACGTCATACGGGCTACGAGCAGTACTTC
CASSQRHTGYEQYF
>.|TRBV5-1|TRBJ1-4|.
TGCGCCAGCAGCTTGGACGGGGGGGAACTGTTTTTT
CASSLDGGELFF
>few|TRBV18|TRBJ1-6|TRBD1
TGTGCCAGCTCACCACAACAGGGGGAAGGGTCACCCCTCCACTTT
CASSPQQGEGSPLHF
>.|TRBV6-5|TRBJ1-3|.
TGTGCCAGCACACAAACTGGAAACACCATATATTTT
CASTQTGNTIYF
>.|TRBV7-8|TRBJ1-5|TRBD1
TGTGCCAGCAGCTTAGTTAGGACAGGGGGCCGGCCCCAGCATTTT
CASSLVRTGGRPQHF
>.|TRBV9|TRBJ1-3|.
TGTGCCAGCAGCGTAGAATGGGGGGGGAACTCTGGAAACACCATATATTTT
CASSVEWGGNSGNTIYF
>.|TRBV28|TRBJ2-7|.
TGTGCCAGCGCCTCTCTACAGGGCGGGGGCTACGAGCAGTACTTC
CASASLQGGGYEQYF
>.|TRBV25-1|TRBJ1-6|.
TGTGCCAGCAGTCAAACAGGGTATAATTCACCCCTCCACTTT
CASSQTGYNSPLHF
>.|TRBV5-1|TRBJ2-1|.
TGCGCCAGCAGCTTGGGGGGACCGGGGGACAATGAGCAGTTCTTC
CASSLGGPGDNEQFF
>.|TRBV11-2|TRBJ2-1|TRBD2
TGTGCCAGCAGCTTAGATTCGAGTCGGGGGGTCTACAATGAGCAGTTCTTC
CASSLDSSRGVYNEQFF
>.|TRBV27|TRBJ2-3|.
TGTGCCAGCAGTCCCCGAAGGACGCGGGCAGATACGCAGTATTTT
CASSPRRTRADTQYF
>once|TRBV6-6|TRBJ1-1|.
TGTGCCAGCAGTTACCAGGAGAACACTGAAGCTTTCTTT
CASSYQENTEAFF
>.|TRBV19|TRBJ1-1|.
TGTGCCAGTAGGACGGGTCGGAACACTGAAGCTTTCTTT
CASRTGRNTEAFF
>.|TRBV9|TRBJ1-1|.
TGTGCCAGCAGCGTCCAGGGTACGAACACTGAAGCTTTCTTT
CASSVQGTNTEAFF
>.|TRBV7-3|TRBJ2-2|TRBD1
TGTGCCAGCAGCCCCTTGACAGGGGGCTACACCGGGGAGCTGTTTTTT
CASSPLTGGYTGELFF